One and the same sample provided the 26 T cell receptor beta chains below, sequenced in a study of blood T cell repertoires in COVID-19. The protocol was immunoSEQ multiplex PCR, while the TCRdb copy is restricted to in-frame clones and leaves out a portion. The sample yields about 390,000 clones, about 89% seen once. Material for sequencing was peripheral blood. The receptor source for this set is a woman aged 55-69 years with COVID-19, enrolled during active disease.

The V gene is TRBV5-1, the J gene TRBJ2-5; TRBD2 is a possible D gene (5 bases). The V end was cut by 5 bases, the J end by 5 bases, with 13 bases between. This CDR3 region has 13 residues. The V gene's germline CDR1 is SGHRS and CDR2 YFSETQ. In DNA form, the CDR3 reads TGCGCCAGCAGAGGAGGCGCCGTGGAGACCCAGTACTTC. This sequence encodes CASRGGAVETQYF.

The CDR3 nucleotides read TGCGCCAGCAGCCACACTACAGGGTTCGGCACTGAAGCTTTCTTT. Residues: CASSHTTGFGTEAFF. V is TRBV4-1 and J is TRBJ1-1, with D perhaps TRBD1 (6 bases). The V end was cut by 3 bases, the J end by 4 bases, with 15 bases between. CDR3 length: 15 residues. CDR1 is MGHRA and CDR2 is YSYEKL in the germline V gene.

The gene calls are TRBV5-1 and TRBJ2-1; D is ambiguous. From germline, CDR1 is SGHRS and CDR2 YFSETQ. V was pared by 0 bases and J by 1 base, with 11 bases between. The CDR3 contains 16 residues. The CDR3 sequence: CASSLDLLSSYNEQFF. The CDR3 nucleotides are TGCGCCAGCAGCTTGGACCTCCTAAGTTCCTACAATGAGCAGTTCTTC. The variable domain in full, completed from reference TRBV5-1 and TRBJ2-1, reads KAGVTQTPRYLIKTRGQQVTLSCSPISGHRSVSWYQQTPGQGLQFLFEYFSETQRNKGNFPGRFSGRQFSNSRSEMNVSTLELGDSALYLCASSLDLLSSYNEQFFGPGTRLTVL.

CDR3 region: CASRPHGQLRNEQFF. The CDR3 region has the DNA TGTGCCAGCAGACCTCACGGACAGCTGAGGAATGAGCAGTTCTTC. The chain combines TRBV6-6 with TRBJ2-1; possible D gene TRBD1, 6 bases. This CDR3 has 15 residues. Germline lookup yields CDR1 MNHNY and CDR2 SVGAGI (reference sequence). The V end lost 6 bases, the J end lost 7 bases, and 19 bases lay between the germline ends.

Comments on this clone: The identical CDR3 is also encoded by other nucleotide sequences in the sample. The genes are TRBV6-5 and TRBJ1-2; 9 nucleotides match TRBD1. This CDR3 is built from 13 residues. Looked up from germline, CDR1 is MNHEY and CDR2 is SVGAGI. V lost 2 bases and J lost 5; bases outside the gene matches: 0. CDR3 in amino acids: CASSYDRGYGYTF. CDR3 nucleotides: TGTGCCAGCAGTTACGACAGGGGGTATGGCTACACCTTC.

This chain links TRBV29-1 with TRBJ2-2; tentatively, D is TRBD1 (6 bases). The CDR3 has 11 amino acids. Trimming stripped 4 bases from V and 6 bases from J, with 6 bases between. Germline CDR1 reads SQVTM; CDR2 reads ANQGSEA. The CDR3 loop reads CSVAGAGELFF. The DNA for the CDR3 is TGCAGCGTTGCAGGGGCCGGGGAGCTGTTTTTT.

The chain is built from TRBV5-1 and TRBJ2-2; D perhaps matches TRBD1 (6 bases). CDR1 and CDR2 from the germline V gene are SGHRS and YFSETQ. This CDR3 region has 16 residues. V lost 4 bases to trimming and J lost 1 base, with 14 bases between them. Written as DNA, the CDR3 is TGCGCCAGCAGCCGTACAGGGAGCGGGAACACCGGGGAGCTGTTTTTT. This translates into CASSRTGSGNTGELFF. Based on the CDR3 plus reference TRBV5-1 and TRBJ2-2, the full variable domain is KAGVTQTPRYLIKTRGQQVTLSCSPISGHRSVSWYQQTPGQGLQFLFEYFSETQRNKGNFPGRFSGRQFSNSRSEMNVSTLELGDSALYLCASSRTGSGNTGELFFGEGSRLTVL.

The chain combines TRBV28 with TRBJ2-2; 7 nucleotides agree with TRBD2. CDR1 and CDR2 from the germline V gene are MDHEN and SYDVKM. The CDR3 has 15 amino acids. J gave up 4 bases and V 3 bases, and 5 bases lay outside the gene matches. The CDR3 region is CASSFTRGGTGELFF. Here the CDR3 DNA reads TGTGCCAGCAGTTTTACCCGCGGGGGCACCGGGGAGCTGTTTTTT.

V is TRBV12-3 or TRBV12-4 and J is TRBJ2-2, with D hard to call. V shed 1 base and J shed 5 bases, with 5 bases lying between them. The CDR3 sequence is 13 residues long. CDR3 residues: CASSLVRTGELFF. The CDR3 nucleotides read TGTGCCAGCAGTTTAGTCAGGACCGGGGAGCTGTTTTTT.

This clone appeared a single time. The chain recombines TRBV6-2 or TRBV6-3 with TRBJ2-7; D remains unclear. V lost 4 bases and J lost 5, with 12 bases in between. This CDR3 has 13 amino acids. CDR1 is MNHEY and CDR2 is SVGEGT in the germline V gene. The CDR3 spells CASSFFRVDEQYF. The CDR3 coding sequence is TGTGCCAGCAGTTTCTTCCGGGTGGACGAGCAGTACTTC.

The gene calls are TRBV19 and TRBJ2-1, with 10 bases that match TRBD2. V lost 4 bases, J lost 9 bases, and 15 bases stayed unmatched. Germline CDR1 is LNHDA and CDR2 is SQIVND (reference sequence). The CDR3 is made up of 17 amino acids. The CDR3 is CASSTKTLGTSVTEQFF. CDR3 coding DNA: TGTGCCAGTAGTACCAAAACCCTCGGGACTAGCGTGACTGAGCAGTTCTTC. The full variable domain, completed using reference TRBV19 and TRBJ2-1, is DGGITQSPKYLFRKEGQNVTLSCEQNLNHDAMYWYRQDPGQGLRLIYYSQIVNDFQKGDIAEGYSVSREKKESFPLTVTSAQKNPTAFYLCASSTKTLGTSVTEQFFGPGTRLTVL.

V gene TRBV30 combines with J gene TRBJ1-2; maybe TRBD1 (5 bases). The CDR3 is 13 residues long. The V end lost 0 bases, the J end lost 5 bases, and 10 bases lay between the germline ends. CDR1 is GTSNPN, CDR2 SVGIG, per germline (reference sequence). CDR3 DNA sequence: TGTGCCTGGAGTGTATCCGGGACTTATGGCTACACCTTC. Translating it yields CAWSVSGTYGYTF.

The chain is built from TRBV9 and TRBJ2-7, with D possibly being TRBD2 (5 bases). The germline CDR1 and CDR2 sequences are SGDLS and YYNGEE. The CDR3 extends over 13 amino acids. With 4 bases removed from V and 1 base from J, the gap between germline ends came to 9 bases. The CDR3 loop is CASSPGRSYEQYF. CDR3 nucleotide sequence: TGTGCCAGCAGCCCGGGGAGATCCTACGAGCAGTACTTC. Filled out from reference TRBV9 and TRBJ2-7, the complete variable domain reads DSGVTQTPKHLITATGQRVTLRCSPRSGDLSVYWYQQSLDQGLQFLIQYYNGEERAKGNILERFSAQQFPDLHSELNLSSLELGDSALYFCASSPGRSYEQYFGPGTRLTVT.

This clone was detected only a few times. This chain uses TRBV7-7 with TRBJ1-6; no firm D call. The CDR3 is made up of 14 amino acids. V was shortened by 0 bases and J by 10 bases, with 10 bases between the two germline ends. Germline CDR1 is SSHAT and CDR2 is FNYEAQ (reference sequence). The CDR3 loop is CASSLANDGSPLHF. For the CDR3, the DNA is TGTGCCAGCAGCTTAGCAAATGATGGCTCACCCCTCCACTTT. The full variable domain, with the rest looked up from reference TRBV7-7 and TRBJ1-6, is GAGVSQSPRYKVTKRGQDVTLRCDPISSHATLYWYQQALGQGPEFLTYFNYEAQPDKSGLPSDRFSAERPEGSISTLTIQRTEQRDSAMYRCASSLANDGSPLHFGNGTRLTVT.

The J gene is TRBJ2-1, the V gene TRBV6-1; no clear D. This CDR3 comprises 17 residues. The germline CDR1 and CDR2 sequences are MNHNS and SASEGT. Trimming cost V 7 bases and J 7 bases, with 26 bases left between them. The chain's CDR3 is CASTENPFSAKRNEQFF. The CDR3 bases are TGTGCCAGCACTGAGAACCCATTCAGCGCTAAAAGGAATGAGCAGTTCTTC.

The CDR3 spells CAISETGHNLHF. The CDR3 DNA reads as TGTGCCATCAGTGAGACAGGGCATAACCTCCACTTT. The chain has TRBV10-3 and TRBJ1-6; TRBD1 might be the D (6 bases). Germline V CDR1 and CDR2: ENHRY, SYGVKD. The germline V and J ends were trimmed by 2 bases and 15 bases, with 11 bases remaining between them. The CDR3 totals 12 residues.

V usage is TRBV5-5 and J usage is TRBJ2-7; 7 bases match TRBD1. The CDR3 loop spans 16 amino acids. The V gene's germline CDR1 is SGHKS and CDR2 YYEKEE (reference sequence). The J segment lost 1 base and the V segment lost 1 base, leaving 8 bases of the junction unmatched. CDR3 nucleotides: TGTGCCAGCAGCTTGTTATTCGGGACAGATTCCTACGAGCAGTACTTC. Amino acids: CASSLLFGTDSYEQYF.

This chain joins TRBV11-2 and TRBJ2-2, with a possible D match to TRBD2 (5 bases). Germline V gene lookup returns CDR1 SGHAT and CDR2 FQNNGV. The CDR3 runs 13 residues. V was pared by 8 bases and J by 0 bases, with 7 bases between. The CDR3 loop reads CASGLPNTGELFF. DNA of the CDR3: TGTGCCAGCGGACTTCCGAACACCGGGGAGCTGTTTTTT.

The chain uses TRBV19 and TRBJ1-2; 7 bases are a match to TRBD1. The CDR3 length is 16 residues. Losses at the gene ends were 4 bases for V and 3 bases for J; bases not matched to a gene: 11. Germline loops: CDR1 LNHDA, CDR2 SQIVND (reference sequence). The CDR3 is CASSTRRGGKDYGYTF. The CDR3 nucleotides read TGTGCCAGTAGTACCCGGAGAGGGGGCAAGGACTATGGCTACACCTTC.

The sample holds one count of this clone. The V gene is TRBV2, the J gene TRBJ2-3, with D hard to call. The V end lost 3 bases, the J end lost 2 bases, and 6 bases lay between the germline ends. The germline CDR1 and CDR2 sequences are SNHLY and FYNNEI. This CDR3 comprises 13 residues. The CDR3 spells CASSERNTDTQYF. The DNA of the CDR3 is TGTGCCAGCAGTGAGCGGAACACAGATACGCAGTATTTT.

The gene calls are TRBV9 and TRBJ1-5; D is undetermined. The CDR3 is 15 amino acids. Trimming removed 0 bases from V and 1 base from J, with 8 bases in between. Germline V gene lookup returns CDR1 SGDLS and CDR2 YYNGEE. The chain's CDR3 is CASSVDSFSNQPQHF. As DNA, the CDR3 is TGTGCCAGCAGCGTAGATTCTTTCAGCAATCAGCCCCAGCATTTT.

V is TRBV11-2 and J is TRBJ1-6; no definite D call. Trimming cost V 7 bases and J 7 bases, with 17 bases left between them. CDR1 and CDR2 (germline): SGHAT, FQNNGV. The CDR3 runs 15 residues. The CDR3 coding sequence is TGTGCCAGCACCACCAGTCTCCTTTGGAATTCACCCCTCCACTTT. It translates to CASTTSLLWNSPLHF.

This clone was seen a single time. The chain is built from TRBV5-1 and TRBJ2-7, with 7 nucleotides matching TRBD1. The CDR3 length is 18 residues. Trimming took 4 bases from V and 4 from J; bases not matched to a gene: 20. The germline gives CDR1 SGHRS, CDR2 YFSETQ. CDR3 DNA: TGCGCCAGCAGCACAACCCCGGGACAGCAGTCCTTCGAGTACGAGCAGTACTTC. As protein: CASSTTPGQQSFEYEQYF.

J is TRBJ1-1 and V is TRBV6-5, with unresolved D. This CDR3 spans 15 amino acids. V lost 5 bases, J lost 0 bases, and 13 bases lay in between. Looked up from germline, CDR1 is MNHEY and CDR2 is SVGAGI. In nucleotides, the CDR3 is TGTGCCAGCAGTCTTGGGTCGGGATTGAACACTGAAGCTTTCTTT. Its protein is CASSLGSGLNTEAFF.

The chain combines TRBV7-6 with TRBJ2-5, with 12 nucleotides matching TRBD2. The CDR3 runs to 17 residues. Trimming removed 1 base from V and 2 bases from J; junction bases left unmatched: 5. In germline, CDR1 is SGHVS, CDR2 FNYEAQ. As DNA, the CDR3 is TGTGCCAGCAGCTTAGGATGGCTAGCGGGGGGGCAAGAGACCCAGTACTTC. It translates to CASSLGWLAGGQETQYF.

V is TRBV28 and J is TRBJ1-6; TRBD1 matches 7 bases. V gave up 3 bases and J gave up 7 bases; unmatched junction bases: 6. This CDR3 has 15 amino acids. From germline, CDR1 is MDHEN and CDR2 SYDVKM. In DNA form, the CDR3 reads TGTGCCAGCAGTTTCTTACAGGGGAACAATTCACCCCTCCACTTT. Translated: CASSFLQGNNSPLHF.